This entry lists 12 T cell receptor beta chains sequenced from one sample in a study of T cells in Graves' hyperthyroidism and ophthalmopathy. TCR beta CDR3 regions were amplified from RNA. When the TCR CDR3 underwent first-round RT-PCR, the HTBI primer set was used. MiXCR was run by TCRdb on the multiplex PCR reads, yielding one entry per CDR3 protein. Of 660,000 or so distinct CDR3 sequences in the sample, 20% are singletons; the top ten hold about 34%. What was sequenced was blood. The receptors were sampled from a man between 25 and 39 years old with Graves' ophthalmopathy.

The chain couples TRBV20-1 to TRBJ2-7; D ambiguous. Trimming pared 7 bases from V and 0 bases from J, leaving 13 bases between. From germline, CDR1 is DFQATT and CDR2 SNEGSKA (reference sequence). The CDR3 loop spans 13 amino acids. The CDR3 nucleotides read TGCAGTGTTAACGGACGCGCCTCCTACGAGCAGTACTTC. Its protein product is CSVNGRASYEQYF.

This rearrangement joins TRBV5-1 to TRBJ2-5, with 10 bases lining up with TRBD2. V shed 4 bases, J shed 5 bases, and the junction held 8 bases outside the gene matches. Germline V gene lookup returns CDR1 SGHRS and CDR2 YFSETQ. CDR3 length: 15 amino acids. The CDR3 DNA sequence: TGCGCCAGCAGCCGAGCGGGAGGGCCTGTGGAGACCCAGTACTTC. Translation: CASSRAGGPVETQYF. The variable domain in full, completed from reference TRBV5-1 and TRBJ2-5, reads KAGVTQTPRYLIKTRGQQVTLSCSPISGHRSVSWYQQTPGQGLQFLFEYFSETQRNKGNFPGRFSGRQFSNSRSEMNVSTLELGDSALYLCASSRAGGPVETQYFGPGTRLLVL.

This clonotype was detected a few times. V is TRBV6-2 or TRBV6-3 and J is TRBJ1-2; D is undetermined. CDR1 and CDR2 (germline): MNHEY, SVGEGT. The CDR3 spans 15 residues. Trimming shortened V by 6 bases and J by 8 bases, and 22 bases separated the two germline ends. CDR3 in DNA: TGTGCCAGCAGCCCCCCCCGCGGCCGGGCGAGGGGCTACACCTTC. Protein product: CASSPPRGRARGYTF.

The chain carries TRBV10-2 and TRBJ2-1; 9 bases map to TRBD2. V was clipped by 3 bases and J by 8 bases; unmatched bases: 11. The germline V gene has CDR1 WSHSY and CDR2 SAAADI. The CDR3 is 16 amino acids. In nucleotides, the CDR3 is TGCGCCAGCAGTGACCCTCTAGCGGGAACTACTTATGAGCAGTTCTTC. Its protein is CASSDPLAGTTYEQFF.

This chain uses TRBV7-3 with TRBJ2-3; no clear D gene. V lost 3 bases and J lost 3, with 10 bases in between. Looked up from germline, CDR1 is SGHTA and CDR2 is FQGTGA. The CDR3 covers 14 residues. The CDR3 region is CASSFGFGTDTQYF. The CDR3 bases are TGTGCCAGCAGCTTCGGGTTTGGTACAGATACGCAGTATTTT.

This clonotype has a handful of counts. This rearrangement joins TRBV13 to TRBJ2-7; 7 bases align to TRBD1. The CDR3 extends over 16 amino acids. CDR1 is PRHDT, CDR2 FYEKMQ, per germline (reference sequence). J lost 2 bases, V lost 0 bases, and 7 bases had no gene match. CDR3 amino acids: CASSLGKTGWAYEQYF. In nucleotides, the CDR3 is TGTGCCAGCAGCTTAGGAAAGACAGGGTGGGCCTACGAGCAGTACTTC.

This clonotype was observed many times. The rearrangement joins TRBV11-2 to TRBJ1-4; tentative D call: TRBD1 (5 bases). Germline V gives CDR1 SGHAT, CDR2 FQNNGV. The V gene lost 2 bases and the J gene lost 6 bases, with 19 bases spanning the gap. This CDR3 spans 17 amino acids. The CDR3 nucleotides are TGTGCCAGCAGCTTACGGTCCCAGGGTGGTGAAGATGAAAAACTGTTTTTT. Amino acid sequence: CASSLRSQGGEDEKLFF.

This clonotype was seen ten or more times. The chain links TRBV7-9 to TRBJ1-2, with D unclear. CDR1 is SEHNR, CDR2 FQNEAQ, per germline (reference sequence). The length of the CDR3 is 12 residues. The V end was cut by 5 bases, the J end by 9 bases, with 13 bases between. The CDR3 reads CASSATWERYTF. The DNA for the CDR3 is TGTGCCAGCAGCGCGACCTGGGAGCGCTACACCTTC.

V usage is TRBV24-1 and J usage is TRBJ2-7, with unresolved D. The V gene's germline CDR1 is KGHDR and CDR2 SFDVKD. This CDR3 is 14 amino acids long. The V and J ends lost 2 bases and 0 bases respectively, with 7 bases between them. As DNA, the CDR3 is TGTGCCACCAGTGATTCGACAAGCTCCTACGAGCAGTACTTC. Translated: CATSDSTSSYEQYF.

The rearrangement links TRBV7-2 to TRBJ1-2, with D perhaps matching TRBD1 (6 bases). Germline V gene sequence: CDR1 SGHTA, CDR2 FQGNSA. The V and J ends lost 4 bases and 7 bases respectively, with 16 bases between them. The CDR3 totals 14 residues. The CDR3, as DNA: TGTGCCAGCAGCTCAAAACAGGGAGTGGGTGGCTACACCTTC. Its protein is CASSSKQGVGGYTF.

This clonotype was observed a handful of times. The chain has TRBV20-1 and TRBJ1-2; 8 bases are shared with TRBD1. The CDR3 spans 12 residues. The germline CDR1 and CDR2 sequences are DFQATT and SNEGSKA (reference sequence). With V trimmed by 6 bases and J by 8 bases, 8 bases remained unmatched. Written as DNA, the CDR3 is TGCAGTGCCCGGGACAGGCGTTTCGGCTACACCTTC. It translates to CSARDRRFGYTF.

This clonotype was observed a handful of times. The chain carries TRBV29-1 and TRBJ2-1; 8 bases match TRBD2. CDR3 size: 15 residues. V trimming: 0 bases; J trimming: 7 bases; junction bases outside the gene matches: 8. Germline CDR1 is SQVTM and CDR2 is ANQGSEA. CDR3 DNA sequence: TGCAGCGTTGAAGATCCCAGCGGGAGTTTAAATGAGCAGTTCTTC. It yields the protein CSVEDPSGSLNEQFF.